A single sample gave rise to the 24 T cell receptor beta chains below, sequenced in a study of cytomegalovirus exposure and HLA in healthy donors. PCR was performed using 60 Vbeta and 13 Jbeta primers. The assay was immunoSEQ multiplex PCR, and TCRdb's table has in-frame clones only and misses some. The top ten clones hold approximately 1.8% of a sample with roughly 190,000 clones, 83% of them seen once. What was sequenced was PBMCs. The receptors come from a man aged 35-49 years in good health and CMV-seropositive.

V gene TRBV4-2 combines with J gene TRBJ2-1; 9 bases fit TRBD2. Germline trimming cut 4 bases from V and 5 bases from J; bases unmatched to any gene: 9. Germline CDR1 LGHNA, CDR2 YNFKEQ. The CDR3 covers 16 residues. The CDR3: CASSRQDGGRDNEQFF. The CDR3 DNA reads TGTGCCAGCAGCCGCCAAGATGGCGGGAGGGACAATGAGCAGTTCTTC.

CDR3 in DNA: TGTGCCAGCAGTGACAAGGCGGGACGGAGCACAGATACGCAGTATTTT. Amino acids: CASSDKAGRSTDTQYF. This chain uses TRBV6-1 with TRBJ2-3; tentative D call: TRBD2 (6 bases). The CDR3 is made up of 16 amino acids. V was trimmed by 3 bases and J by 0 bases, leaving 13 bases between them. The germline CDR1 and CDR2 sequences are MNHNS and SASEGT.

The CDR3 bases are TGTGCCAGCAGCTTAGGCGGGTCGGGAAGGCGCCAAGAGACCCAGTACTTC. Protein product: CASSLGGSGRRQETQYF. This chain connects TRBV7-9 to TRBJ2-5; the D gene is possibly TRBD2 (5 bases). The germline V gene encodes CDR1 SEHNR and CDR2 FQNEAQ (reference sequence). The CDR3 runs 17 residues. Trimming removed 1 base from V and 1 base from J, with 16 bases in between.

The CDR3 reads CASSLQADTQYF. In nucleotides, the CDR3 is TGTGCCAGCAGTTTACAGGCAGATACGCAGTATTTT. The chain has TRBV28 and TRBJ2-3, with no clear D. This CDR3 contains 12 residues. Trimming shortened V by 2 bases and J by 4 bases, and 4 bases separated the two germline ends. Per the germline V gene, CDR1 is MDHEN and CDR2 is SYDVKM.

The chain joins TRBV7-3 to TRBJ2-2; D is undetermined. This CDR3 has 14 residues. CDR1 SGHTA and CDR2 FQGTGA come from the germline V gene. V shed 3 bases and J shed 6 bases, with 11 bases lying between them. The DNA for the CDR3 is TGTGCCAGCAGCTTGAGTCCCTTCGCCGGGGAGCTGTTTTTT. It is translated as CASSLSPFAGELFF.

This clone has just a few counts. The chain links TRBV6-1 to TRBJ1-2; 7 bases match TRBD1. The V gene end was trimmed by 1 base and the J gene end by 3 bases; junction bases not matched to a gene: 5. The CDR3 has 15 residues. Germline lookup yields CDR1 MNHNS and CDR2 SASEGT. In nucleotides, the CDR3 is TGTGCCAGCAGTGAAGGGACAGGAGGATACTATGGCTACACCTTC. Translating it yields CASSEGTGGYYGYTF.

The V and J genes are TRBV5-1 and TRBJ1-5, with a possible D match to TRBD1 (6 bases). The CDR3 length is 15 residues. The V gene's germline CDR1 is SGHRS and CDR2 YFSETQ. The V end lost 0 bases, the J end lost 1 base, and 8 bases lay between the germline ends. Written as DNA, the CDR3 is TGCGCCAGCAGCTTGGAAGGACAGAGCAATCAGCCCCAGCATTTT. This encodes CASSLEGQSNQPQHF.

The rearrangement links TRBV4-1 to TRBJ2-1, with D unresolved. Germline CDR1 is MGHRA and CDR2 is YSYEKL. The V end was cut by 1 base, the J end by 10 bases, with 14 bases between. This CDR3 contains 14 residues. The CDR3 nucleotides read TGCGCCAGCAGCCAAGGGAGACCCGGCGGAGAGCAGTTCTTC. Its translation is CASSQGRPGGEQFF.

The chain's CDR3 is CASSFLTGEGTGELFF. CDR3 nucleotide sequence: TGTGCCAGCAGCTTCCTGACAGGGGAAGGCACCGGGGAGCTGTTTTTT. The chain joins TRBV7-6 to TRBJ2-2; 8 bases are shared with TRBD1. Trimming removed 3 bases from V and 4 bases from J; junction bases left unmatched: 7. The CDR3 spans 16 residues. CDR1 and CDR2 from the germline V gene are SGHVS and FNYEAQ.

V is TRBV9 and J is TRBJ1-4; no clear D. The CDR3 is 15 residues long. Per germline, CDR1 SGDLS and CDR2 YYNGEE. The V end was cut by 4 bases, the J end by 4 bases, with 14 bases between. The CDR3 nucleotides read TGTGCCAGCAGCACGCGGATGGGTCTTAATGAAAAACTGTTTTTT. It yields the protein CASSTRMGLNEKLFF.

The V gene is TRBV30, the J gene TRBJ1-3; no clear D. With 1 base removed from V and 7 bases from J, the gap between germline ends came to 17 bases. In germline, CDR1 is GTSNPN, CDR2 SVGIG (reference sequence). The CDR3 runs to 15 residues. The CDR3 reads CAWSEPAGKRNTIYF. The CDR3 nucleotides read TGTGCCTGGAGTGAGCCAGCTGGCAAGAGGAACACCATATATTTT.

This rearrangement joins TRBV5-1 to TRBJ2-1, with 14 bases aligning to TRBD2. This CDR3 is 16 amino acids long. V trimming: 3 bases; J trimming: 6 bases; junction bases outside the gene matches: 5. Germline lookup yields CDR1 SGHRS and CDR2 YFSETQ. The CDR3 sequence is CASSSYGLAGGNEQFF. CDR3 coding DNA: TGCGCCAGCAGCTCGTACGGACTAGCGGGAGGCAATGAGCAGTTCTTC.

The chain recombines TRBV6-5 with TRBJ1-1; weak D call: TRBD1 (5 bases). The CDR3 is made up of 14 amino acids. Trimming pared 6 bases from V and 6 bases from J, leaving 17 bases between. Germline-derived CDR1 and CDR2 are MNHEY and SVGAGI. DNA for the CDR3: TGTGCCAGCAGCCGTCCAGGGCGGTTGGCTGAAGCTTTCTTT. Encoded protein: CASSRPGRLAEAFF.

The V and J genes are TRBV10-3 and TRBJ1-1; D unresolved. Germline V gene lookup returns CDR1 ENHRY and CDR2 SYGVKD. V gave up 2 bases and J gave up 6 bases, with 13 bases separating them. The CDR3 consists of 14 residues. The CDR3 here is CAISEGRLLAEAFF. In DNA, the CDR3 is TGTGCCATCAGTGAGGGCAGGCTGTTGGCTGAAGCTTTCTTT.

This sequence joins TRBV5-1 and TRBJ2-7; D is perhaps TRBD1 (5 bases). V was pared by 5 bases and J by 0 bases, with 12 bases between. This CDR3 has 14 residues. The germline V gene encodes CDR1 SGHRS and CDR2 YFSETQ. The chain's CDR3 is CASRRTTGSYEQYF. The CDR3 DNA reads TGCGCCAGCAGGAGGACAACTGGCTCCTACGAGCAGTACTTC.

This chain links TRBV5-1 with TRBJ2-2, with D possibly TRBD2 on 5 matching bases. This CDR3 is 14 amino acids long. The ends were cut back, 7 bases at V and 0 bases at J, with 10 bases in the middle. Per germline, CDR1 SGHRS and CDR2 YFSETQ. CDR3 loop: CASGRVTNTGELFF. The CDR3 DNA is TGCGCCAGCGGGCGGGTGACGAACACCGGGGAGCTGTTTTTT.

V usage is TRBV5-1 and J usage is TRBJ2-7; tentatively, D is TRBD1 (6 bases). The length of the CDR3 is 13 residues. The V end was cut by 2 bases, the J end by 4 bases, with 10 bases between. CDR1 is SGHRS and CDR2 is YFSETQ in the germline V gene. The CDR3 spells CASSFGRGYEQYF. The CDR3 DNA sequence: TGCGCCAGCAGCTTCGGTAGGGGGTACGAGCAGTACTTC.

This chain links TRBV7-2 with TRBJ1-1, with D perhaps matching TRBD1 (6 bases). The CDR3 loop spans 14 amino acids. Per the germline V gene, CDR1 is SGHTA and CDR2 is FQGNSA. Trimming pared 5 bases from V and 6 bases from J, leaving 16 bases between. CDR3 residues: CASSRGQPGAEAFF. DNA of the CDR3: TGTGCCAGCAGCCGCGGACAGCCGGGTGCTGAAGCTTTCTTT.

The gene calls are TRBV15 and TRBJ2-7; TRBD2 matches 8 bases. CDR1 and CDR2 (germline): LNHNV, YYDKDF (reference sequence). The CDR3 is 15 amino acids. Trimming at V came to 1 base and at J to 2 bases, leaving 4 bases not matched to a gene. The DNA of the CDR3 is TGTGCCACCAGCAGAGTGGCGGGAGGAACCTACGAGCAGTACTTC. Its protein is CATSRVAGGTYEQYF.

The table lists this clone with a count of one. The chain recombines TRBV30 with TRBJ1-3, with 10 bases identical to TRBD1. Germline V gene data show CDR1 as GTSNPN and CDR2 as SVGIG (reference sequence). The junction had 9 bases not matched to a gene; V was cut back by 2 bases and J by 5 bases. The CDR3 loop spans 16 amino acids. This CDR3 reads CAWSPQGQGGRNTIYF. Written as DNA, the CDR3 is TGTGCCTGGAGTCCACAAGGACAGGGGGGAAGAAACACCATATATTTT.

CDR3 protein: CASRTTNYGYTF. DNA for the CDR3: TGTGCCAGCAGGACAACCAACTATGGCTACACCTTC. The chain links TRBV6-5 to TRBJ1-2; D uncertain. V was cut by 6 bases and J by 2 bases, with 7 bases left in between. Germline V CDR1 and CDR2: MNHEY, SVGAGI. CDR3 length equals 12 residues.

V is TRBV4-1 and J is TRBJ2-7; the D is unclear. V dropped 1 base and J dropped 3 bases, with 13 bases sitting between them. This CDR3 region has 15 residues. Germline V gene sequence: CDR1 MGHRA, CDR2 YSYEKL. This chain's CDR3 is CASSQVATGSYEQYF. CDR3 nucleotides: TGCGCCAGCAGCCAAGTCGCCACCGGTAGCTACGAGCAGTACTTC.

CDR3 residues: CSAKDRGYNEQFF. CDR3 nucleotide sequence: TGCAGCGCCAAGGACAGGGGGTACAATGAGCAGTTCTTC. The V call is TRBV29-1, the J call TRBJ2-1, with 10 bases that match TRBD1. CDR1 is SQVTM, CDR2 ANQGSEA, per germline. V was clipped by 7 bases and J by 4 bases; unmatched bases: 4. This CDR3 has 13 residues.

This clone was seen just once. The chain has TRBV5-8 and TRBJ2-7, with 10 bases matching TRBD1. Germline-derived CDR1 and CDR2 are SGHTS and YDEGEE. V shed 6 bases, J shed 7 bases, and the junction held 13 bases outside the gene matches. This CDR3 spans 15 amino acids. CDR3 in DNA: TGTGCCAGCACCTGGCAACCGGGACAGGGGACTGAGCAGTACTTC. The encoded protein is CASTWQPGQGTEQYF.